This TCR beta chain was documented in a study of T cell changes during pregnancy in multiple sclerosis. V shed 6 bases and J shed 6 bases, with 21 bases lying between them. Germline-derived CDR1 and CDR2 are MNHEY and SVGAGI. The length of the CDR3 is 15 residues. Method: immunoSEQ multiplex PCR; TCRdb's copy keeps in-frame clones and lacks some. Of about 49,000 clones in the sample, 80% to 95% were seen once. The sample was peripheral blood, taken after pregnancy. The receptor comes from a female donor with multiple sclerosis, enrolled in a pregnancy study. This rearrangement joins TRBV6-5 to TRBJ2-7; TRBD2 is a possible D gene (5 bases). The DNA of the CDR3 is TGTGCCAGCAGCGTAGGGATTGTAGGAGGTGGCGAGCAGTACTTC. This sequence encodes CASSVGIVGGGEQYF.